What follows is one T cell receptor (beta chain) and its context. The entry originates in a study of cytotoxic CD8 clonotypes in ibrutinib-treated CLL. CDR1 LNHNV and CDR2 YYDKDF come from the germline V gene (reference sequence). The CDR3 extends over 14 amino acids. The V segment lost 5 bases and the J segment 4 bases; nucleotides outside the gene matches: 5. Repertoires were generated with immunoSEQ multiplex PCR, while TCRdb's copy carries only in-frame clones and drops some. The repertoire holds approximately 150,000 clones, with about 88% as singletons. This TCR came from a human donor with chronic lymphocytic leukemia. The rearrangement joins TRBV15 to TRBJ1-5; TRBD1 agrees at 7 bases. The starting material was PBMCs, obtained at disease progression, from a patient treated with ibrutinib. DNA of the CDR3: TGTGCCACCAGCCTAGGGACAGTGAATCAGCCCCAGCATTTT. Translation: CATSLGTVNQPQHF.